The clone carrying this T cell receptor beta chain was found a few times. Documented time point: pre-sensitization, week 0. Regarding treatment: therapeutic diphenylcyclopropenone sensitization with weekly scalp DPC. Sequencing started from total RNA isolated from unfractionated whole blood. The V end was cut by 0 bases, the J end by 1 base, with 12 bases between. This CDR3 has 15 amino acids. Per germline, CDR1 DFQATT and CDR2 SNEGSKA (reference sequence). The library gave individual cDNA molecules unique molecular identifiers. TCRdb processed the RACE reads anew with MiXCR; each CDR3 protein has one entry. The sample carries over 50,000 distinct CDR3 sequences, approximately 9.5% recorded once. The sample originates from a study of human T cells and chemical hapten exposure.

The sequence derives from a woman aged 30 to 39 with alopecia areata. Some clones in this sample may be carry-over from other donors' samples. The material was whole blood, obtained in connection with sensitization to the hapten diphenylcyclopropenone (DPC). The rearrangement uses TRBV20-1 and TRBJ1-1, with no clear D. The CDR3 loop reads CSARDQMGRNTEAFF. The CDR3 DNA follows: TGCAGTGCTAGAGACCAGATGGGCAGGAACACTGAAGCTTTCTTT.